A single sample gave rise to the 20 T cell receptor beta chains below, sequenced in a study of OX40 agonist ivuxolimab in advanced cancers. TCRdb keeps only in-frame clones here, not all; method: immunoSEQ multiplex PCR. The sample has 58,000 or so clones, around 89% seen once. Specimen: CD4+ or CD8+ T cells sorted from blood, collected in a trial of the OX40 agonist ivuxolimab. These receptors all come from an adult with an advanced solid tumor such as melanoma, head and neck, liver or kidney cancer.

The genes are TRBV6-6 and TRBJ1-1; maybe TRBD1 (5 bases). The CDR3 spans 13 residues. Trimming shortened V by 5 bases and J by 3 bases, and 10 bases separated the two germline ends. Per germline, CDR1 MNHNY and CDR2 SVGAGI (reference sequence). The CDR3: CASSRTGDTEAFF. The CDR3 nucleotides are TGTGCCAGCAGTCGAACAGGAGACACTGAAGCTTTCTTT.

This chain joins TRBV19 and TRBJ1-4; 9 nucleotides line up with TRBD1. From germline, CDR1 is LNHDA and CDR2 SQIVND (reference sequence). V was clipped by 0 bases and J by 6 bases; unmatched bases: 8. The CDR3 runs 17 residues. CDR3 in amino acids: CASSIDLLGQGDEKLFF. CDR3 in DNA: TGTGCCAGTAGTATAGATCTGTTGGGACAGGGTGATGAAAAACTGTTTTTT. The full variable domain, in which reference TRBV19 and TRBJ1-4 provide the parts outside the CDR3, is DGGITQSPKYLFRKEGQNVTLSCEQNLNHDAMYWYRQDPGQGLRLIYYSQIVNDFQKGDIAEGYSVSREKKESFPLTVTSAQKNPTAFYLCASSIDLLGQGDEKLFFGSGTQLSVL.

This sequence joins TRBV9 and TRBJ2-2; 9 bases are shared with TRBD2. The CDR3 spans 16 residues. Trimming cost V 2 bases and J 6 bases; bases outside gene matches: 8. CDR1 and CDR2 (germline): SGDLS, YYNGEE. CDR3 bases: TGTGCCAGCAGCGTCATCGGGCTAGCGGGATCCGGGGAGCTGTTTTTT. It encodes CASSVIGLAGSGELFF.

The chain uses TRBV5-6 and TRBJ1-6; 9 nucleotides match TRBD1. J was trimmed by 10 bases and V by 4 bases; bases with no gene match: 9. CDR3 size: 15 residues. Germline V gene lookup returns CDR1 SGHDT and CDR2 YYEEEE. The CDR3, as DNA: TGTGCCAGCAGCGGAACAGGGGGCCCTTGGTCACCCCTCCACTTT. This codes for CASSGTGGPWSPLHF.

The CDR3 nucleotides are TGTGCCATCAGTGAGTCGAGTGGGGGTAATCAGCCCCAGCATTTT. The encoded protein is CAISESSGGNQPQHF. The rearrangement links TRBV10-3 to TRBJ1-5, with D maybe TRBD1 (5 bases). Trimming removed 0 bases from V and 4 bases from J, with 10 bases in between. This CDR3 contains 15 residues. The germline CDR1 and CDR2 sequences are ENHRY and SYGVKD.

The chain combines TRBV28 with TRBJ2-1; TRBD1 agrees at 8 bases. Germline V lookup: CDR1 MDHEN, CDR2 SYDVKM. The ends lost 5 bases at V and 2 bases at J; junction bases unmatched: 5. The CDR3 totals 15 residues. This chain's CDR3 is CASSPATGAYNEQFF. CDR3 DNA: TGTGCCAGCAGTCCCGCGACAGGGGCCTACAATGAGCAGTTCTTC.

The rearrangement links TRBV28 to TRBJ1-2; D is unclear. There are 16 residues in the CDR3. V lost 2 bases and J 1 base, leaving 14 bases between the germline ends. The germline V gene has CDR1 MDHEN and CDR2 SYDVKM. The CDR3 spells CASSLSWAQLNYGYTF. In DNA, the CDR3 is TGTGCCAGCAGTTTAAGCTGGGCCCAACTTAACTATGGCTACACCTTC.

The V gene is TRBV13, the J gene TRBJ1-2; D gene uncertain. V gave up 1 base and J gave up 0 bases, with 6 bases separating them. The CDR3 spans 14 residues. Germline CDR1 is PRHDT and CDR2 is FYEKMQ (reference sequence). CDR3 nucleotide sequence: TGTGCCAGCAGCTTAGCCAGGCCTAACTATGGCTACACCTTC. Its translation: CASSLARPNYGYTF. The entire variable domain, with the rest obtained from reference TRBV13 and TRBJ1-2, is as follows: AAGVIQSPRHLIKEKRETATLKCYPIPRHDTVYWYQQGPGQDPQFLISFYEKMQSDKGSIPDRFSAQQFSDYHSELNMSSLELGDSALYFCASSLARPNYGYTFGSGTRLTVV.

The chain has TRBV4-1 and TRBJ1-2; D gene ambiguous. CDR1 and CDR2 from the germline V gene are MGHRA and YSYEKL. Deletions cut 1 base from V and 7 bases from J, with 7 bases between. CDR3 length: 12 residues. CDR3 nucleotide sequence: TGCGCCAGCAGCCAAGGGTATGTTGGCTACACCTTC. It translates to CASSQGYVGYTF.

The V gene is TRBV6-1, the J gene TRBJ1-6; TRBD1 might be the D (5 bases). V lost 5 bases to trimming and J lost 6 bases, with 14 bases between them. This CDR3 has 15 residues. Germline CDR1 and CDR2: MNHNS and SASEGT. In DNA, the CDR3 is TGTGCCAGCAGTCGTGGGACTTCAAGTAATTCACCCCTCCACTTT. Its translation: CASSRGTSSNSPLHF.

With regard to this clone: The sample contains more than one DNA sequence encoding this CDR3. CDR3 sequence reads: CASSEYTGELFF. The DNA for the CDR3 is TGTGCCAGCAGTGAATATACCGGGGAGCTGTTTTTT. The chain uses TRBV2 and TRBJ2-2; D is undetermined. Deletions cut 2 bases from V and 5 bases from J, with 3 bases between. The CDR3 is 12 residues long. The germline V gene encodes CDR1 SNHLY and CDR2 FYNNEI.

This rearrangement joins TRBV5-6 to TRBJ1-2; D call uncertain. With 4 bases removed from V and 5 bases from J, the gap between germline ends came to 24 bases. Germline lookup yields CDR1 SGHDT and CDR2 YYEEEE. The CDR3 runs 17 residues. The CDR3 sequence: CASSLLLNGMIGYGYTF. CDR3 nucleotides: TGTGCCAGCAGCCTGCTCCTAAACGGGATGATCGGGTATGGCTACACCTTC.

This clone appeared a single time. The rearrangement joins TRBV14 to TRBJ2-3; D is undetermined. Trimming shortened V by 0 bases and J by 11 bases, and 9 bases separated the two germline ends. The CDR3 totals 12 residues. Looked up from germline, CDR1 is SGHDN and CDR2 is FVKESK. The CDR3 region is CASSQDRIKQYF. The CDR3 nucleotides read TGTGCCAGCAGCCAAGACAGGATAAAGCAGTATTTT.

V and J are TRBV6-5 and TRBJ1-5; TRBD1 is a possible D gene (6 bases). Germline-derived CDR1 and CDR2 are MNHEY and SVGAGI. The CDR3 sequence is 12 residues long. The ends were cut back, 5 bases at V and 4 bases at J, with 6 bases in the middle. The CDR3 spells CASSQGNQPQHF. Here the CDR3 DNA reads TGTGCCAGCAGTCAGGGGAATCAGCCCCAGCATTTT.

To note about this clone: Within the sample, other DNA sequences also encode this same CDR3. V is TRBV9 and J is TRBJ2-1, with TRBD2 matching 10 bases. The CDR3 has 15 residues. The V and J ends lost 3 bases and 0 bases, in that order; junction bases with no gene match: 0. Germline loops: CDR1 SGDLS, CDR2 YYNGEE. The CDR3 bases are TGTGCCAGCAGCGCTAGCGGGAGCTCCTACAATGAGCAGTTCTTC. Its translation: CASSASGSSYNEQFF. The whole variable domain, filled in from reference TRBV9 and TRBJ2-1, reads DSGVTQTPKHLITATGQRVTLRCSPRSGDLSVYWYQQSLDQGLQFLIQYYNGEERAKGNILERFSAQQFPDLHSELNLSSLELGDSALYFCASSASGSSYNEQFFGPGTRLTVL.

The chain joins TRBV6-6 to TRBJ1-4; D is ambiguous. Germline V gene sequence: CDR1 MNHNY, CDR2 SVGAGI (reference sequence). V lost 0 bases and J lost 6, with 11 bases in between. The CDR3 is 15 residues long. The CDR3 nucleotides read TGTGCCAGCAGTTACTCGAGAGGGTTTGATGAAAAACTGTTTTTT. It translates to CASSYSRGFDEKLFF.

The genes are TRBV6-6 and TRBJ2-1, with D possibly matching TRBD1 (5 bases). The V gene lost 4 bases and the J gene lost 8 bases, with 15 bases spanning the gap. The germline V gene encodes CDR1 MNHNY and CDR2 SVGAGI (reference sequence). The CDR3 has 14 residues. The CDR3 DNA follows: TGTGCCAGCAGTTTGGGGCAGGGTATTGATGAGCAGTTCTTC. This encodes CASSLGQGIDEQFF.

The rearrangement joins TRBV7-9 to TRBJ2-7, with a weak D call TRBD2 (6 bases). This CDR3 has 13 amino acids. CDR1 SEHNR and CDR2 FQNEAQ come from the germline V gene (reference sequence). Deletions cut 5 bases from V and 3 bases from J, with 11 bases between. Written as DNA, the CDR3 is TGTGCCAGCAGCCCTCGGACTATCTACGAGCAGTACTTC. Encoded protein: CASSPRTIYEQYF. Variable domain in full (rest from reference TRBV7-9 and TRBJ2-7): DTGVSQNPRHKITKRGQNVTFRCDPISEHNRLYWYRQTLGQGPEFLTYFQNEAQLEKSRLLSDRFSAERPKGSFSTLEIQRTEQGDSAMYLCASSPRTIYEQYFGPGTRLTVT.

This rearrangement joins TRBV6-5 to TRBJ2-3; 11 nucleotides match TRBD2. CDR1 and CDR2 (germline): MNHEY, SVGAGI. V dropped 0 bases and J dropped 5; count of bases not matched to a gene: 1. The CDR3 contains 15 residues. The CDR3 nucleotides read TGTGCCAGCAGTTACTCAGGACTAGCGGGAGATACGCAGTATTTT. Translating it yields CASSYSGLAGDTQYF.

The rearrangement uses TRBV4-3 and TRBJ2-2; possibly TRBD2 for D (7 bases). Per germline, CDR1 LGHNA and CDR2 YSLEER. The CDR3 is made up of 16 amino acids. The ends were cut back, 4 bases at V and 1 base at J, with 13 bases in the middle. CDR3 residues: CASSRGAGENTGELFF. In nucleotides, the CDR3 is TGCGCCAGCAGCCGGGGGGCGGGGGAGAACACCGGGGAGCTGTTTTTT.